This passage covers 30 T cell receptor beta chains from one sample sequenced in a study of T cells in Graves' hyperthyroidism and ophthalmopathy (dated by TCRdb to 2018 to 2020). The receptor library was made with multiplex PCR. Data came from an Illumina HiSeq 2000. The TCR beta CDR3 regions were amplified from RNA transcripts. A first-round RT-PCR of the TCR CDR3 used the HTBI primer set with the Qiagen OneStep RT-PCR kit. Clones were called with MiXCR by TCRdb after fastp trimmed the public reads at Q25, and only in-frame beta chains were retained. Identical CDR3 proteins give one entry, which carries the most common genes and DNA. Across this sample there are fewer than 650,000 distinct CDR3 sequences, with roughly 14% seen only once. The ten biggest clones cover 4.3% of the sample. Sequenced sample: blood. These receptors were collected from a woman between 40 and 55 years old with Graves' ophthalmopathy.

The sample holds many counts of this clonotype. The chain has TRBV25-1 and TRBJ2-7, with D possibly being TRBD2 (6 bases). Per the germline V gene, CDR1 is MGHDK and CDR2 is SYGVNS. This CDR3 region has 14 residues. Trimming removed 1 base at V and 4 bases at J, with 11 bases between. CDR3 DNA sequence: TGTGCCAGCAGTGAATGGGAGGACACTTACGAGCAGTACTTC. Encoded protein: CASSEWEDTYEQYF.

V gene TRBV12-3 or TRBV12-4 combines with J gene TRBJ1-1, with D unclear. The CDR3 is 16 amino acids. The germline V and J ends were trimmed by 1 base and 1 base, with 13 bases remaining between them. The CDR3 bases are TGTGCCAGCAGTTTAGGGCAACGGGTGCCGAACACTGAAGCTTTCTTT. Translating it yields CASSLGQRVPNTEAFF.

This clonotype came up many times. The CDR3 DNA is TGTGCCAGCAGTCTAACAGGGGACCTGCCACCCCTCCACTTT. Translation gives CASSLTGDLPPLHF. This chain uses TRBV28 with TRBJ1-6, with 7 nucleotides matching TRBD1. Germline V gene data show CDR1 as MDHEN and CDR2 as SYDVKM. After removal of 5 bases from V and 11 bases from J, the junction contained 9 bases not matched to a gene. This CDR3 is 14 amino acids long.

Many counts were recorded for this clonotype. The J gene is TRBJ2-5, the V gene TRBV12-3 or TRBV12-4; D not resolved. The CDR3 spans 14 residues. The V end lost 6 bases, the J end lost 3 bases, and 14 bases lay between the germline ends. The CDR3 reads CASRDLGEEETQYF. CDR3 DNA sequence: TGTGCCAGCAGAGACTTAGGTGAAGAAGAGACCCAGTACTTC.

This chain joins TRBV6-2 or TRBV6-3 and TRBJ1-1; unclear D gene. V lost 7 bases to trimming and J lost 5 bases, with 14 bases between them. The CDR3 spans 13 residues. The germline CDR1 and CDR2 sequences are MNHEY and SVGEGT. CDR3 DNA sequence: TGTGCCAGCAACCAAGACTCTTTAACTGAAGCTTTCTTT. It codes for CASNQDSLTEAFF.

The CDR3 DNA sequence: TGTGCCAGCAGTGAAGCACCGACTAGCGGGAGATCCGAGCAGTACTTC. Translation gives CASSEAPTSGRSEQYF. The gene calls are TRBV6-1 and TRBJ2-7; 12 bases map to TRBD2. Germline CDR1 reads MNHNS; CDR2 reads SASEGT. The CDR3 sequence is 16 residues long. Germline trimming cut 0 bases from V and 6 bases from J; bases unmatched to any gene: 6.

V usage is TRBV30 and J usage is TRBJ2-5; D is possibly TRBD2 (6 bases). Germline assignment: CDR1 GTSNPN and CDR2 SVGIG (reference sequence). The CDR3 loop spans 15 amino acids. V was trimmed by 8 bases and J by 1 base, leaving 20 bases between them. The CDR3 here is CAAGLVNWSQETQYF. The CDR3 DNA sequence: TGTGCCGCGGGACTTGTCAATTGGTCCCAAGAGACCCAGTACTTC.

The gene calls are TRBV7-2 and TRBJ2-6; D unclear. Looked up from germline, CDR1 is SGHTA and CDR2 is FQGNSA. The CDR3 length is 14 residues. The V gene lost 2 bases and the J gene lost 1 base, with 3 bases spanning the gap. DNA of the CDR3: TGTGCCAGCAGCTTACAGTCTGGGGCCAACGTCCTGACTTTC. Protein: CASSLQSGANVLTF.

The chain is built from TRBV7-2 and TRBJ2-7, with D perhaps TRBD1 or TRBD2 (5 bases each). CDR1 is SGHTA, CDR2 FQGNSA, per germline. The CDR3 extends over 15 amino acids. The V end was cut by 6 bases, the J end by 3 bases, with 18 bases between. CDR3 coding DNA: TGTGCCAGCAGGCGTATAGCGACAGCTTACTACGAGCAGTACTTC. Amino acids: CASRRIATAYYEQYF.

This clonotype was seen repeatedly, ten times or more. The germline gene is not matched at one end of the junction; a read error may be the cause. The chain couples TRBV28 to TRBJ2-7; no firm D call. Germline assignment: CDR1 MDHEN and CDR2 SYDVKM. This CDR3 contains 12 residues. CDR3 amino acids: CASSPSSDEQYF. CDR3 coding DNA: TGTGCCAGCAGTCCCTCCTCCGACGAGCAGTACTTC.

This clonotype came up many times. This chain uses TRBV28 with TRBJ2-2; TRBD1 aligns across 9 bases. The trim removed 5 bases at V and 2 bases at J, leaving 6 bases unmatched. Germline V gene sequence: CDR1 MDHEN, CDR2 SYDVKM. CDR3 length equals 16 residues. For the CDR3, the DNA is TGTGCCAGCAGTCCCACAGGGGGCGTAAACACCGGGGAGCTGTTTTTT. Protein: CASSPTGGVNTGELFF.

This clonotype turned up a few times. V and J are TRBV6-5 and TRBJ2-2, with 7 bases matching TRBD1. V shed 4 bases, J shed 4 bases, and the junction held 6 bases outside the gene matches. Germline loops: CDR1 MNHEY, CDR2 SVGAGI. The length of the CDR3 is 15 residues. CDR3 residues: CASSWVGGSTGELFF. The CDR3 DNA sequence: TGTGCCAGCAGTTGGGTAGGGGGCAGCACCGGGGAGCTGTTTTTT.

The CDR3 loop is CASSSGPGLLYEQYF. The CDR3 DNA reads TGTGCCAGCAGCTCGGGACCGGGACTACTGTACGAGCAGTACTTC. This rearrangement joins TRBV11-2 to TRBJ2-7; 7 bases match TRBD2. V lost 4 bases and J lost 4; bases outside the gene matches: 10. Germline V gene lookup returns CDR1 SGHAT and CDR2 FQNNGV. CDR3 length equals 15 residues.

This clonotype was detected many times. This rearrangement joins TRBV7-9 to TRBJ1-2; D is ambiguous. CDR3 size: 15 residues. Trimming removed 0 bases from V and 0 bases from J, with 8 bases in between. The V gene's germline CDR1 is SEHNR and CDR2 FQNEAQ (reference sequence). CDR3 residues: CASSLAQVANYGYTF. CDR3 DNA: TGTGCCAGCAGCTTAGCGCAAGTAGCTAACTATGGCTACACCTTC.

The chain is built from TRBV28 and TRBJ2-4; 11 nucleotides align to TRBD1. CDR3 length: 15 amino acids. CDR1 and CDR2 (germline): MDHEN, SYDVKM. With V trimmed by 6 bases and J by 6 bases, 7 bases remained unmatched. The CDR3 coding sequence is TGTGCCAGCAGCCCGGCCGGGACAGGGGGAAACATTCAGTACTTC. Amino acids: CASSPAGTGGNIQYF.

This clonotype has just a few counts. The chain employs TRBV28 and TRBJ2-7, with TRBD1 identical over 8 bases. Germline-derived CDR1 and CDR2 are MDHEN and SYDVKM. This CDR3 contains 14 residues. The V and J ends lost 7 bases and 6 bases, in that order; junction bases with no gene match: 11. Here the CDR3 reads CASTQQGGACEQYF. The CDR3 nucleotides read TGTGCCAGCACACAACAGGGGGGTGCCTGCGAGCAGTACTTC. Combining the CDR3 with reference TRBV28 and TRBJ2-7 gives the whole variable domain DVKVTQSSRYLVKRTGEKVFLECVQDMDHENMFWYRQDPGLGLRLIYFSYDVKMKEKGDIPEGYSVSREKKERFSLILESASTNQTSMYLCASTQQGGACEQYFGPGTRLTVT.

This clonotype was counted between two and nine times. The V and J genes are TRBV12-5 and TRBJ2-7, with TRBD2 as a possible D gene (6 bases). CDR1 is LGHNT, CDR2 FRNRAP, per germline. V gave up 1 base and J gave up 9 bases, with 13 bases separating them. The CDR3 runs to 13 residues. The CDR3 DNA follows: TGTGCTAGTGGTTTGGCGGGAGAGTCCCGGCAGTACTTC. As protein: CASGLAGESRQYF.

This clonotype appeared many times. This chain connects TRBV7-2 to TRBJ2-7; D not certain. The germline V and J ends were trimmed by 5 bases and 12 bases, with 17 bases remaining between them. The CDR3 is 12 residues long. Germline V lookup: CDR1 SGHTA, CDR2 FQGNSA. In DNA form, the CDR3 reads TGTGCCAGCAGCCCTCTGCCACGTTTCGTGTACTTC. It translates to CASSPLPRFVYF.

The chain employs TRBV15 and TRBJ2-7; 7 nucleotides align to TRBD2. There are 14 residues in the CDR3. The V gene's germline CDR1 is LNHNV and CDR2 YYDKDF (reference sequence). V shed 5 bases and J 7 bases; nucleotides not matched to a gene: 11. The CDR3 DNA reads as TGTGCCACCAGCGGGGTGGGAGGGGCGAGTGAGCAGTACTTC. The encoded protein is CATSGVGGASEQYF.

The genes are TRBV20-1 and TRBJ2-5; no reliable D call. Trimming took 3 bases from V and 6 from J, leaving 11 bases between them. There are 12 residues in the CDR3. The germline V gene encodes CDR1 DFQATT and CDR2 SNEGSKA (reference sequence). The CDR3 region is CSASPDDQTQYF. In nucleotides, the CDR3 is TGCAGTGCTAGTCCGGACGACCAGACCCAGTACTTC.

This clonotype was seen a handful of times. The chain is built from TRBV9 and TRBJ2-3, with D possibly matching TRBD2 (5 bases). Germline loops: CDR1 SGDLS, CDR2 YYNGEE. V dropped 4 bases and J dropped 0 bases, with 12 bases sitting between them. The CDR3 totals 15 residues. CDR3 bases: TGTGCCAGCAGCACAAGCGGAGACAGCACAGATACGCAGTATTTT. It yields the protein CASSTSGDSTDTQYF.

There are many counts of this clonotype. The chain recombines TRBV11-1 with TRBJ2-7, with D possibly being TRBD1 (6 bases). Trimming removed 5 bases at V and 7 bases at J, with 27 bases between. Germline lookup yields CDR1 SGHAT and CDR2 FQDESV (reference sequence). This CDR3 has 17 residues. The DNA for the CDR3 is TGTGCCAGCAGCCGAAGTGCCCAAACAGGGAGTAAGGGAGAGCAGTACTTC. This codes for CASSRSAQTGSKGEQYF.

This clonotype was counted ten times or more. V is TRBV6-2 or TRBV6-3 and J is TRBJ1-2; D unclear. This CDR3 has 13 residues. Germline V gives CDR1 MNHEY, CDR2 SVGEGT. V lost 5 bases and J lost 8, with 15 bases in between. The CDR3 loop is CASSPDDFGGYTF. CDR3 in DNA: TGTGCCAGCAGTCCCGACGATTTTGGAGGCTACACCTTC.

This clonotype has at least ten counts. CDR3 in amino acids: CSARPGQGGNTEAFF. The CDR3 nucleotides read TGCAGTGCTAGACCGGGACAGGGGGGGAACACTGAAGCTTTCTTT. The V gene is TRBV20-1, the J gene TRBJ1-1, with 11 bases identical to TRBD1. Trimming at V came to 2 bases and at J to 1 base, leaving 3 bases not matched to a gene. The length of the CDR3 is 15 residues. CDR1 and CDR2 (germline): DFQATT, SNEGSKA (reference sequence).

This clonotype has a count of ten or more. The V gene is TRBV2, the J gene TRBJ2-6; perhaps TRBD2 as D (6 bases). The CDR3 contains 15 residues. Germline-derived CDR1 and CDR2 are SNHLY and FYNNEI. V was cut by 6 bases and J by 2 bases, with 11 bases left in between. The CDR3 region has the DNA TGTGCCAGCAGCGGGGGAATCGCTGGGGCCAACGTCCTGACTTTC. Protein product: CASSGGIAGANVLTF.

The gene calls are TRBV6-2 or TRBV6-3 and TRBJ1-1; TRBD1 is a possible D gene (5 bases). The CDR3 loop spans 16 amino acids. Per the germline V gene, CDR1 is MNHEY and CDR2 is SVGEGT. V was trimmed by 2 bases and J by 0 bases, leaving 13 bases between them. The CDR3 DNA is TGTGCCAGCAGTTACGGAGGAGGGGCCCTGAACACTGAAGCTTTCTTT. This sequence encodes CASSYGGGALNTEAFF.

The V gene is TRBV7-9, the J gene TRBJ2-7, with unresolved D. The CDR3 is made up of 15 amino acids. Germline lookup yields CDR1 SEHNR and CDR2 FQNEAQ (reference sequence). The germline V and J ends were trimmed by 2 bases and 4 bases, with 15 bases remaining between them. The CDR3 reads CASSLKDRKEYEQYF. DNA of the CDR3: TGTGCCAGCAGCTTAAAAGACCGGAAGGAATACGAGCAGTACTTC.

This clonotype was picked up many times. The rearrangement links TRBV12-3 or TRBV12-4 to TRBJ1-2; 7 bases align to TRBD1. CDR3 length equals 14 residues. The V and J ends lost 5 bases and 4 bases, in that order; junction bases with no gene match: 7. The CDR3 loop is CASSVQGRSYGYTF. For the CDR3, the DNA is TGTGCCAGCAGTGTACAGGGGCGCAGCTATGGCTACACCTTC.

This clonotype appeared many times. The chain links TRBV6-2 or TRBV6-3 to TRBJ2-5; D is unclear. Trimming pared 7 bases from V and 5 bases from J, leaving 14 bases between. This CDR3 has 13 residues. The germline gives CDR1 MNHEY, CDR2 SVGEGT. CDR3 loop: CASTDLGIETQYF. CDR3 sequence (DNA): TGTGCCAGCACTGACCTGGGAATCGAGACCCAGTACTTC.

This clonotype was counted only a few times. V is TRBV3-1 and J is TRBJ2-7; 9 bases align to TRBD2. CDR1 is LGHDT, CDR2 YNNKEL, per germline (reference sequence). The CDR3 sequence is 17 residues long. Losses at the gene ends were 4 bases for V and 2 bases for J; bases not matched to a gene: 12. The CDR3 region is CASSRAGGQGSTYEQYF. CDR3 nucleotides: TGTGCCAGCAGCCGCGCGGGAGGGCAGGGCTCTACCTACGAGCAGTACTTC.